What follows are 13 T cell receptor beta chains derived from one specimen sequenced in a study of blood T cell repertoires in COVID-19. Sequencing used immunoSEQ multiplex PCR; TCRdb keeps in-frame clones, though not all of them. The sample yields approximately 120,000 clones, 65% to 90% seen once. Sequencing used peripheral blood. Every receptor here comes from an elderly woman with acute or convalescent COVID-19.

The chain joins TRBV7-8 to TRBJ1-3; TRBD1 matches 8 bases. V shed 8 bases and J 2 bases; nucleotides not matched to a gene: 8. The germline V gene encodes CDR1 SGHVS and CDR2 FQNEAQ. The length of the CDR3 is 15 residues. The CDR3 loop is CASGTGGSAGNTIYF. CDR3 coding DNA: TGTGCCAGCGGAACAGGGGGAAGTGCTGGAAACACCATATATTTT. Full variable domain (outside the CDR3, taken from reference TRBV7-8 and TRBJ1-3): GAGVSQSPRYKVAKRGQDVALRCDPISGHVSLFWYQQALGQGPEFLTYFQNEAQLDKSGLPSDRFFAERPEGSVSTLKIQRTQQEDSAVYLCASGTGGSAGNTIYFGEGSWLTVV.

This chain joins TRBV4-2 and TRBJ1-6; D perhaps matches TRBD1 (6 bases). There are 16 residues in the CDR3. CDR1 and CDR2 from the germline V gene are LGHNA and YNFKEQ. Trimming stripped 1 base from V and 9 bases from J, with 16 bases between. The CDR3 is CASSQVIQGKFSPLHF. The CDR3 DNA is TGTGCCAGCAGCCAAGTTATCCAGGGGAAGTTTTCACCCCTCCACTTT.

The chain joins TRBV7-2 to TRBJ2-5, with D tentatively TRBD2 (6 bases). CDR1 is SGHTA and CDR2 is FQGNSA in the germline V gene. The V and J ends lost 3 bases and 5 bases respectively, with 19 bases between them. The CDR3 length is 16 residues. CDR3 sequence (DNA): TGTGCCAGCAGCTTGGTGGGGACTCCTCCTGGGGAGACCCAGTACTTC. Its protein is CASSLVGTPPGETQYF.

This rearrangement joins TRBV5-4 to TRBJ2-7; D gene ambiguous. V dropped 0 bases and J dropped 3 bases, with 16 bases sitting between them. The CDR3 contains 16 residues. The germline V gene has CDR1 SGHNT and CDR2 YYREEE (reference sequence). The CDR3 DNA is TGTGCCAGCAGCTTGGGGCCCAGATCGTCGGGCTACGAGCAGTACGTC. Amino acid sequence: CASSLGPRSSGYEQYV.

The J gene is TRBJ2-3, the V gene TRBV2, with a possible D match to TRBD1 (6 bases). Trimming cost V 6 bases and J 3 bases, with 13 bases left between them. Germline CDR1 and CDR2: SNHLY and FYNNEI. The CDR3 length is 14 residues. CDR3: CASRAGVATDTQYF. DNA for the CDR3: TGTGCCAGCAGGGCAGGGGTAGCGACAGATACGCAGTATTTT.

J is TRBJ1-4 and V is TRBV11-3; D might be TRBD1 (5 bases). Germline CDR1 is SGHNT and CDR2 is YENEEA. CDR3 length: 13 residues. Trimming removed 0 bases from V and 14 bases from J, with 13 bases in between. CDR3 DNA: TGTGCCAGCAGCTTAGAGGGAAAGGGGAGGCTGTTTTTT. Protein: CASSLEGKGRLFF. The full variable domain, rest sourced from reference TRBV11-3 and TRBJ1-4, is EAGVVQSPRYKIIEKKQPVAFWCNPISGHNTLYWYLQNLGQGPELLIRYENEEAVDDSQLPKDRFSAERLKGVDSTLKIQPAELGDSAVYLCASSLEGKGRLFFGSGTQLSVL.

This chain joins TRBV6-5 and TRBJ1-6; D not resolved. Germline CDR1 MNHEY, CDR2 SVGAGI. V was shortened by 7 bases and J by 7 bases, with 17 bases between the two germline ends. This CDR3 region has 15 residues. CDR3 DNA: TGTGCCAGCAAGTATCGGTGGTCGGAGAATTCACCCCTCCACTTT. Amino acids: CASKYRWSENSPLHF.

This clone was counted between two and nine times. The V call is TRBV10-1, the J call TRBJ2-1, with D perhaps TRBD1 (6 bases). Germline CDR1 WNHNN, CDR2 SYGVQD (reference sequence). The CDR3 length is 13 residues. The ends were cut back, 5 bases at V and 8 bases at J, with 13 bases in the middle. CDR3 in amino acids: CASSPGAVDEQFF. In DNA, the CDR3 is TGCGCCAGCAGTCCAGGGGCCGTCGATGAGCAGTTCTTC.

The chain carries TRBV12-3 or TRBV12-4 and TRBJ1-2, with D uncertain. V lost 8 bases, J lost 8 bases, and 18 bases lay in between. The CDR3 length is 13 residues. The CDR3 sequence is CASAGRPSGGYTF. Here the CDR3 DNA reads TGTGCCAGCGCTGGGCGGCCGAGCGGCGGCTACACCTTC.

The chain recombines TRBV2 with TRBJ2-2; the D is unclear. V lost 5 bases and J lost 5, with 9 bases in between. Looked up from germline, CDR1 is SNHLY and CDR2 is FYNNEI. This CDR3 is 13 amino acids long. This chain's CDR3 is CASSLSETGELFF. CDR3 DNA sequence: TGTGCCAGCAGTCTTTCGGAGACCGGGGAGCTGTTTTTT.

The rearrangement links TRBV2 to TRBJ1-2; TRBD1 matches at 8 bases. With V trimmed by 6 bases and J by 7 bases, 7 bases remained unmatched. This CDR3 has 13 residues. The V gene's germline CDR1 is SNHLY and CDR2 FYNNEI. The CDR3 protein is CASSGETGVGYTF. The CDR3 nucleotides are TGTGCCAGCAGCGGCGAGACAGGGGTTGGCTACACCTTC.

The V call is TRBV18, the J call TRBJ2-1, with a possible D match to TRBD2 (5 bases). This CDR3 comprises 15 residues. V gave up 4 bases and J gave up 1 base, with 11 bases separating them. Germline-derived CDR1 and CDR2 are KGHSH and LQKENI. The CDR3 DNA is TGTGCCAGCTCACAAGACGGGAATTCCTACAATGAGCAGTTCTTC. Its protein is CASSQDGNSYNEQFF.

Concerning this clone: The conserved phenylalanine or tryptophan is not found at the CDR3 terminus, so this likely reflects a read error. The DNA is left out, because the CDR3 cannot be placed on it with certainty; the CDR3 is given as TCRdb lists it. The gene calls are TRBV6-5 and TRBJ1-4; TRBD1, the table's D call, lacks a check against the DNA. From its first to its last residue, the CDR3 has 16 amino acids. CDR1 and CDR2 from the germline V gene are MNHEY and SVGAGI. CDR3: CASSYPRDGWAPGDGS.